A single sample gave rise to the 10 T cell receptor beta chains below, sequenced in a study of PD-L1 blockade in urothelial cancer. Method: immunoSEQ multiplex PCR; TCRdb's copy keeps in-frame clones and lacks some. The table lists roughly 42,000 clones, roughly nine tenths of them singletons. The time point: peripheral blood 6 weeks after treatment start. The sequences come from PBMCs, collected around atezolizumab (anti-PD-L1) treatment. The receptors here all came from a man aged 65 to 85 with urothelial cancer.

V and J are TRBV19 and TRBJ2-5, with 8 positions matching TRBD2. The junction had 4 bases not matched to a gene; V was cut back by 8 bases and J by 2 bases. Germline V gene sequence: CDR1 LNHDA, CDR2 SQIVND (reference sequence). The CDR3 totals 13 residues. The CDR3 here is CASSGGAQETQYF. CDR3 DNA sequence: TGTGCCAGTTCGGGGGGGGCTCAAGAGACCCAGTACTTC.

V gene TRBV18 combines with J gene TRBJ1-2; D may be TRBD1 (6 bases). Germline V gene sequence: CDR1 KGHSH, CDR2 LQKENI. V shed 2 bases and J shed 5 bases, with 15 bases lying between them. The CDR3 extends over 15 amino acids. The CDR3 is CASSPERGGGYGYTF. CDR3 sequence (DNA): TGTGCCAGCTCACCAGAAAGGGGGGGAGGATATGGCTACACCTTC. The variable domain in full, completed from reference TRBV18 and TRBJ1-2, reads NAGVMQNPRHLVRRRGQEARLRCSPMKGHSHVYWYRQLPEEGLKFMVYLQKENIIDESGMPKERFSAEFPKEGPSILRIQQVVRGDSAAYFCASSPERGGGYGYTFGSGTRLTVV.

CDR3 nucleotides: TGCGCCAGCAGCTTTGAGCTAGGGGGCAACAAAGATACGCAGTATTTT. Its translation: CASSFELGGNKDTQYF. The V and J genes are TRBV5-1 and TRBJ2-3; 7 bases line up with TRBD1. V lost 2 bases, J lost 5 bases, and 11 bases stayed unmatched. Germline V lookup: CDR1 SGHRS, CDR2 YFSETQ. This CDR3 is built from 16 residues.

This chain joins TRBV19 and TRBJ1-1, with TRBD1 identical over 8 bases. This CDR3 has 12 residues. Trimming at V came to 10 bases and at J to 3 bases, leaving 4 bases not matched to a gene. Germline-derived CDR1 and CDR2 are LNHDA and SQIVND (reference sequence). CDR3 amino acids: CATMDRDTEAFF. DNA for the CDR3: TGTGCCACAATGGACAGGGACACTGAAGCTTTCTTT.

The chain recombines TRBV9 with TRBJ2-3, with D maybe TRBD1 (5 bases). V was shortened by 3 bases and J by 7 bases, with 21 bases between the two germline ends. Germline values: CDR1 SGDLS, CDR2 YYNGEE. The CDR3 covers 16 residues. CDR3 residues: CASSASDRIPSYTQYF. The CDR3, as DNA: TGTGCCAGCAGCGCCTCCGACAGAATACCTTCTTATACGCAGTATTTT.

This clone showed up just once. The rearrangement uses TRBV15 and TRBJ2-7; the match to TRBD1 covers 7 bases. CDR1 and CDR2 (germline): LNHNV, YYDKDF (reference sequence). V gave up 8 bases and J gave up 6 bases; unmatched junction bases: 7. CDR3 length: 12 amino acids. The CDR3 spells CATQQGESEQYF. In DNA form, the CDR3 reads TGTGCCACCCAGCAGGGGGAGAGCGAGCAGTACTTC.

The V and J genes are TRBV11-2 and TRBJ1-1, with 7 bases that match TRBD1. Germline loops: CDR1 SGHAT, CDR2 FQNNGV. CDR3 length: 15 residues. Losses at the gene ends were 5 bases for V and 0 bases for J; bases not matched to a gene: 6. The CDR3 loop is CASSPGTVMNTEAFF. The CDR3 region has the DNA TGTGCCAGCAGCCCCGGGACAGTAATGAACACTGAAGCTTTCTTT.

This clone was seen just once. V is TRBV2 and J is TRBJ2-7; 8 nucleotides align to TRBD1. Trimming removed 8 bases from V and 2 bases from J; junction bases left unmatched: 8. This CDR3 spans 14 amino acids. CDR1 is SNHLY and CDR2 is FYNNEI in the germline V gene. The CDR3 reads CASSPLQGAYEQYF. The CDR3 DNA sequence: TGTGCCAGCTCACCCTTACAGGGGGCCTACGAGCAGTACTTC.

The V and J genes are TRBV18 and TRBJ2-1; a weak D match, TRBD1 (6 bases). Trimming removed 6 bases from V and 7 bases from J, with 10 bases in between. The germline CDR1 and CDR2 sequences are KGHSH and LQKENI. The CDR3 runs to 12 residues. The CDR3 region is CASSPGQNEQFF. The CDR3 nucleotides read TGTGCCAGCTCGCCCGGACAGAATGAGCAGTTCTTC.

The chain uses TRBV30 and TRBJ1-2; TRBD1 aligns across 11 bases. The V gene's germline CDR1 is GTSNPN and CDR2 SVGIG (reference sequence). The CDR3 spans 12 residues. J gave up 7 bases and V 7 bases, and 5 bases lay outside the gene matches. The CDR3 is CAFRTGGPGYTF. The CDR3 region has the DNA TGTGCCTTTCGGACAGGGGGCCCTGGCTACACCTTC. The full variable domain, in which reference TRBV30 and TRBJ1-2 provide the parts outside the CDR3, is SQTIHQWPATLVQPVGSPLSLECTVEGTSNPNLYWYRQAAGRGLQLLFYSVGIGQISSEVPQNLSASRPQDRQFILSSKKLLLSDSGFYLCAFRTGGPGYTFGSGTRLTVV.